Listed here are 5 T cell receptor beta chains from one sample, sequenced in a study of beta chain features in type 1 diabetes. The whole isolated RNA underwent reverse transcription, so sequencing captured expressed TCRB transcripts. Assay used: immunoSEQ multiplex PCR; TCRdb lists only in-frame clones, some missing. Of 35,000 to 50,000 clones listed, 50% are singletons. The sequencing sample was made of stem cell memory CD4+ T cells from blood. The origin of the receptors is a woman aged 30 to 39 in good health.

The chain employs TRBV7-9 and TRBJ2-7; no definite D call. Per germline, CDR1 SEHNR and CDR2 FQNEAQ (reference sequence). CDR3 length: 11 amino acids. V was clipped by 4 bases and J by 2 bases, with 3 bases between them. CDR3 protein: CASSSAYEQYF. The CDR3 DNA reads TGTGCCAGCAGCTCTGCCTACGAGCAGTACTTC.

The chain has TRBV30 and TRBJ2-7; the match to TRBD2 covers 11 bases. V lost 0 bases, J lost 4 bases, and 11 bases stayed unmatched. The CDR3 has 17 amino acids. The germline V gene encodes CDR1 GTSNPN and CDR2 SVGIG (reference sequence). CDR3 residues: CAWSVGTSGSIRYEQYF. The CDR3 DNA is TGTGCCTGGAGTGTCGGTACTAGCGGGAGTATACGGTACGAGCAGTACTTC.

Concerning this clone: Sequence at one end of the junction differs from germline and may be a read error. Other DNA sequences in this specimen translate into the identical CDR3. This CDR3 reads CASSRTSGSSYNEQFF. CDR3 DNA: TGCGCCAGCAGCCGGACTAGCGGAAGCTCCTACAATGAGCAGTTCTTC. V gene TRBV5-5 combines with J gene TRBJ2-1; 10 bases map to TRBD2. The CDR3 totals 16 residues. Per germline, CDR1 SGHKS and CDR2 YYEKEE (reference sequence). The variable domain in full, completed from reference TRBV5-5 and TRBJ2-1, reads DAGVTQSPTHLIKTRGQQVTLRCSPISGHKSVSWYQQVLGQGPQFIFQYYEKEERGRGNFPDRFSARQFPNYSSELNVNALLLGDSALYLCASSRTSGSSYNEQFFGPGTRLTVL.

The CDR3 spells CASSRKQGTSRGDEQFF. The CDR3 bases are TGTGCCAGCAGCCGGAAACAGGGGACTAGCAGGGGGGATGAGCAGTTCTTC. The V and J genes are TRBV13 and TRBJ2-1; 9 positions match TRBD2. Germline CDR1 is PRHDT and CDR2 is FYEKMQ (reference sequence). This CDR3 comprises 17 residues. V gave up 5 bases and J gave up 8 bases; unmatched junction bases: 16. The variable domain in full, with the rest retrieved from reference TRBV13 and TRBJ2-1, is AAGVIQSPRHLIKEKRETATLKCYPIPRHDTVYWYQQGPGQDPQFLISFYEKMQSDKGSIPDRFSAQQFSDYHSELNMSSLELGDSALYFCASSRKQGTSRGDEQFFGPGTRLTVL.

This clone was detected once. The chain employs TRBV5-1 and TRBJ2-7; 9 nucleotides line up with TRBD2. Germline assignment: CDR1 SGHRS and CDR2 YFSETQ. Trimming cost V 1 base and J 4 bases; bases outside gene matches: 3. The CDR3 totals 14 residues. The CDR3 DNA is TGCGCCAGCAGCTTGAGCGGGAGGAAATACGAGCAGTACTTC. This translates into CASSLSGRKYEQYF. The complete variable domain, with remaining parts taken from reference TRBV5-1 and TRBJ2-7, reads KAGVTQTPRYLIKTRGQQVTLSCSPISGHRSVSWYQQTPGQGLQFLFEYFSETQRNKGNFPGRFSGRQFSNSRSEMNVSTLELGDSALYLCASSLSGRKYEQYFGPGTRLTVT.